This TCR beta chain came from a study of T-cell memory formation after mild COVID-19. Study background: Most TCR clusters belonged to a single donor.

Deletions cut 4 bases from V and 2 bases from J, with 12 bases between. This CDR3 contains 14 residues. TCRdb re-derived calls from the 5' RACE reads in MiXCR, one entry per CDR3 protein. The sample has about 540,000 distinct CDR3 sequences; around 21% are singletons. Overall study findings and caveats: Researchers found some responding clones in pre-infection memory, a sign that cross-reactive memory joined. Of the contracting clones, CD4+ ones lay mainly in CM and EM, and CD8+ ones in EMRA.

In this sample, this clonotype turned up a few times. As yet, its antigen is unknown. The genes are TRBV12-3 or TRBV12-4 and TRBJ2-7, with a possible D match to TRBD1 (6 bases). The TCR comes from an adult woman who had mild COVID-19 (a few samples of this study predate the infection). Cell type and time point are not known. Sequenced material: PBMCs or a T cell subset sorted from them (not recorded which). CDR3 protein: CASSSTGQPYEQYF. Here the CDR3 DNA reads TGTGCCAGCAGTTCAACGGGACAACCCTACGAGCAGTACTTC.